These 8 T cell receptor beta chains share one sample of origin, sequenced in a study of human T cells and chemical hapten exposure. As for time point: patch test 2, 6 weeks after DPC sensitization. The treatment: therapeutic diphenylcyclopropenone sensitization with weekly scalp DPC. TCRdb redid the calling of the RACE reads with MiXCR, one entry per CDR3 protein. The sample lists about 110,000 distinct CDR3 sequences, 9.2% occurring once. The sequenced sample was whole blood, obtained in connection with sensitization to the hapten diphenylcyclopropenone (DPC). The source of these receptors is a woman between 40 and 50 years old with alopecia areata. Some clones in this sample may be carry-over from other donors' samples.

As for this clonotype: One end of the junction varies from germline; a read error may be responsible. The genes are TRBV5-1 and TRBJ2-5, with D hard to call. Germline-derived CDR1 and CDR2 are SGHRS and YFSETQ. The CDR3 length is 14 residues. The CDR3 loop reads CASSLEDTREAQYF. CDR3 nucleotides: TGCGCCAGCAGCTTGGAAGATACCAGAGAGGCCCAGTACTTC.

V is TRBV19 and J is TRBJ1-5; no definite D call. This CDR3 spans 13 amino acids. The germline V gene has CDR1 LNHDA and CDR2 SQIVND (reference sequence). V lost 5 bases to trimming and J lost 0 bases, with 5 bases between them. CDR3 DNA: TGTGCCAGTAGTTCAGGTAGCAATCAGCCCCAGCATTTT. It yields the protein CASSSGSNQPQHF.

About this clonotype: This may come from a read error, since a much larger clone is one base off. The rearrangement uses TRBV6-6 and TRBJ1-2, with D possibly matching TRBD1 (5 bases). There are 19 residues in the CDR3. Germline CDR1 is MNHNY and CDR2 is SVGAGI (reference sequence). The CDR3: CASSEGPLGRPVLNYDYTF. CDR3 sequence (DNA): TGTGCCAGCAGTGAGGGGCCTTTGGGCAGGCCGGTTTTAAACTATGACTACACCTTC.

This clonotype was seen a few times. The V call is TRBV5-1, the J call TRBJ2-7; TRBD1 or TRBD2 may be the D gene (5 bases each). This CDR3 comprises 17 residues. Germline CDR1 is SGHRS and CDR2 is YFSETQ. V was pared by 1 base and J by 2 bases, with 19 bases between. This CDR3 reads CASSLTFEWGTTYEQYF. DNA for the CDR3: TGCGCCAGCAGCTTGACGTTTGAGTGGGGGACCACCTACGAGCAGTACTTC. Complete variable domain (other parts from reference TRBV5-1 and TRBJ2-7): KAGVTQTPRYLIKTRGQQVTLSCSPISGHRSVSWYQQTPGQGLQFLFEYFSETQRNKGNFPGRFSGRQFSNSRSEMNVSTLELGDSALYLCASSLTFEWGTTYEQYFGPGTRLTVT.

The table lists this clonotype with many counts. The chain recombines TRBV4-2 with TRBJ2-1, with D maybe TRBD2 (7 bases). CDR1 LGHNA and CDR2 YNFKEQ come from the germline V gene. This CDR3 region has 16 residues. The ends were cut back, 0 bases at V and 7 bases at J, with 16 bases in the middle. CDR3 sequence reads: CASSQDGRGAGNEQFF. The CDR3 nucleotides read TGTGCCAGCAGCCAAGATGGACGGGGGGCAGGGAATGAGCAGTTCTTC.

This clonotype appeared many times. The chain links TRBV10-3 to TRBJ1-2; 10 bases align to TRBD1. Trimming at V came to 9 bases and at J to 1 base, leaving 5 bases not matched to a gene. The CDR3 is 14 residues long. Per the germline V gene, CDR1 is ENHRY and CDR2 is SYGVKD. The CDR3 sequence is CAIDRDRGNYGYTF. DNA for the CDR3: TGTGCCATTGACCGGGACAGGGGTAACTATGGCTACACCTTC.

This clonotype appeared a few times. J is TRBJ2-2 and V is TRBV7-2; D is possibly TRBD1 or TRBD2 (6 bases each). The germline gives CDR1 SGHTA, CDR2 FQGNSA. This CDR3 has 16 residues. Trimming removed 5 bases from V and 4 bases from J, with 17 bases in between. CDR3 region: CASSPRGLDGTGELFF. The DNA of the CDR3 is TGTGCCAGCAGCCCCCGGGGGCTGGATGGCACCGGGGAGCTGTTTTTT. Full variable domain (rest looked up from reference TRBV7-2 and TRBJ2-2): GAGVSQSPSNKVTEKGKDVELRCDPISGHTALYWYRQSLGQGLEFLIYFQGNSAPDKSGLPSDRFSAERTGGSVSTLTIQRTQQEDSAVYLCASSPRGLDGTGELFFGEGSRLTVL.

This chain joins TRBV6-5 and TRBJ1-6, with a possible D match to TRBD1 (6 bases). This CDR3 comprises 15 residues. Germline loops: CDR1 MNHEY, CDR2 SVGAGI. The V and J ends lost 4 bases and 6 bases respectively, with 13 bases between them. The CDR3 DNA sequence: TGTGCCAGCAGTTCTGGGGGCTCAGCTAATTCACCCCTCCACTTT. The encoded protein is CASSSGGSANSPLHF.